This section outlines one T cell receptor (beta chain) sequence together with its context. This sample's TCRbeta library carried unique molecular identifier barcodes. Via MiXCR, TCRdb re-called the PCR reads, giving one row per CDR3 protein. The sample has about 980,000 distinct CDR3 sequences, 25% to 30% seen once. This sample is part of a study of T-cell reconstitution after alpha-beta-depleted transplantation in children. V lost 0 bases, J lost 10 bases, and 13 bases lay in between. The CDR3 contains 14 residues. CDR1 and CDR2 (germline): SEHNR, FQNEAQ (reference sequence). The TCR was taken from a boy in the first two years of life who had a stem cell transplant for SCID, so the T cells may come from the graft donor. This rearrangement joins TRBV7-9 to TRBJ1-5; D uncertain. Sequenced material: PBMCs, mostly from graft donor cells, taken 360 days after TCRalphabeta/CD19-depleted stem cell transplant. The CDR3 loop reads CASSLANAPHPQHF. DNA for the CDR3: TGTGCCAGCAGCTTAGCCAACGCCCCCCATCCCCAGCATTTT.